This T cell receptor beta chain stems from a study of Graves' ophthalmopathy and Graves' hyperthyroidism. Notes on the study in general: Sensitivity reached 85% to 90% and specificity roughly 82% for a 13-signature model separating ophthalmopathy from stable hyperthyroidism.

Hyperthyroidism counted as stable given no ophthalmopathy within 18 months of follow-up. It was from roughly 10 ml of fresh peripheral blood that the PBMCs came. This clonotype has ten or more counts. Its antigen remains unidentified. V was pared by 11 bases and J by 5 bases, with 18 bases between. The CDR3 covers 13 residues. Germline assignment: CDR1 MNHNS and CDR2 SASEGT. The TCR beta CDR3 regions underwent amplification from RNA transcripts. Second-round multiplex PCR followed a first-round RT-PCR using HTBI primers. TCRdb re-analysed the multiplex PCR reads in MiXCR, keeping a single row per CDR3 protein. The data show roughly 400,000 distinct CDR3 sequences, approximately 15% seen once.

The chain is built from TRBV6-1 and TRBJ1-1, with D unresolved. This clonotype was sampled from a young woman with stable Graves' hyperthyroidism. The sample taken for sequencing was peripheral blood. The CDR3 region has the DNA TGTGCCGTACGTGAGACATCCCATACTGAAGCTTTCTTT. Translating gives CAVRETSHTEAFF.